This T cell receptor (beta chain) was identified in a study of blood T cell repertoires in COVID-19 (dated by TCRdb to about 2020). At the level of the whole study: Collaborator samples came from the United States, Italy and Spain and covered acute and convalescent phases of COVID-19. The material from the prospective study consisted of cDNA or gDNA derived from T cells, B-cell-depleted T cells, or PBMCs. The dataset comprised deeply sampled blood TCRbeta repertoires from subjects exposed to, actively infected with, or recovered from COVID-19. A freely available public database, intended as a resource for researchers studying the immune response to SARS-CoV-2, is where the repertoires were released. Samples were obtained from the ongoing ImmuneRACE study (first 160 participants) and from about 1,300 subjects provided by 6 global collaborators. A de-identified subject ID, COVID-19 status, age in years and sex were almost always included in the sample metadata. Where available, HLA class I and class II types were obtained from metadata supplied by the sample provider rather than from assay-based typing.

Of note for this clone: The antigen it binds to is not known. No much larger clone exists at a distance of one base, and base qualities are not known.

Study-wide conclusions, independent of this receptor: The quantity of clinical and demographic metadata differed by source and by participant and was supplied without curation.

The germline ends are 14 bases apart after V is trimmed by 5 bases and J by 2 bases. The CDR1 and CDR2 encoded by the germline V gene are SGHAT and FQNNGV. The CDR3, cysteine through phenylalanine, is 15 amino acids long. Left in the record is the CDR3 DNA by itself, 45 bases read in frame from the first base. TCRbeta CDR3 regions were amplified from genomic DNA using the immunoSEQ Assay, a bias-controlled multiplex PCR. Under the source paper's analysis protocol: The number of nucleated cells in each sample was estimated by amplification of reference gene primers within the assay. To quantify the absolute abundance of each unique TCRbeta CDR3 rearrangement, sequence reads were collapsed and filtered. For each sample, productive Simpson clonality was calculated as the square root of Simpson's diversity index across productive rearrangements. Not all clones reach the TCRdb copy of this immuneACCESS table, which keeps in-frame sequences only. Checked studies attribute under half of the gap to unresolved V genes and leave the rest unexplained. V, J and clone size derive from that table, while D and trimming were established from the DNA sequence. The sample table records fewer than 50,000 clones; 84% of these occur just once. Clones ranked in the top ten supply approximately 7.7% of the sample.

Collaborating institutions collected whole blood in K2EDTA tubes following their own protocols. For TCRbeta analysis, collaborators shipped samples as frozen whole blood, isolated PBMCs, or DNA extracted from either of those sample types. The chain couples TRBV11-2 to TRBJ2-3; perhaps TRBD1 is the D gene, with 5 bases matching. Sequenced sample: peripheral blood. This receptor was identified in a human donor in a cohort sampled during active COVID-19. CDR3 sequence: CASSPTDIYTDTQYF. The DNA sequence reads TGTGCCAGCAGCCCGACGGACATCTACACAGATACGCAGTATTTT.